The 29 T cell receptor beta chains listed next were all sequenced from one sample in a study of CD8 T cells in Susac syndrome. Roughly 0.45 to 1 ug RNA was reverse transcribed with random hexamers. In TCRdb, the immunoSEQ multiplex PCR reads were re-called with MiXCR into one record per CDR3 protein. The table includes 170,000 or so distinct CDR3 sequences, approximately 94% detected once. Sequenced sample: CD4+ T cells from PBMCs. The receptors derive from a human donor with multiple sclerosis.

This clonotype was seen a few times. V and J are TRBV18 and TRBJ2-5; a weak D match, TRBD2 (5 bases). Germline lookup yields CDR1 KGHSH and CDR2 LQKENI. V was shortened by 3 bases and J by 0 bases, with 8 bases between the two germline ends. The CDR3 consists of 14 residues. In DNA form, the CDR3 reads TGTGCCAGCTCACCCACGGGGAACCAAGAGACCCAGTACTTC. Translated, it gives CASSPTGNQETQYF.

The chain joins TRBV18 to TRBJ2-7; 7 nucleotides align to TRBD2. V was clipped by 3 bases and J by 5 bases; unmatched bases: 7. The CDR3 consists of 14 residues. Germline CDR1 and CDR2: KGHSH and LQKENI. Here the CDR3 DNA reads TGTGCCAGCTCACCGTCTAGCGGATTGGACGAGCAGTACTTC. Translation: CASSPSSGLDEQYF.

The rearrangement uses TRBV9 and TRBJ2-7; 9 bases map to TRBD1. The J segment lost 6 bases and the V segment lost 0 bases, leaving 4 bases of the junction unmatched. The CDR3 runs 14 residues. Germline-derived CDR1 and CDR2 are SGDLS and YYNGEE. CDR3 sequence: CASSVVGTGTEQYF. Here the CDR3 DNA reads TGTGCCAGCAGCGTAGTGGGGACAGGGACCGAGCAGTACTTC.

The V and J genes are TRBV18 and TRBJ1-1; a possible D gene is TRBD1 (6 bases). This CDR3 comprises 15 residues. Germline V lookup: CDR1 KGHSH, CDR2 LQKENI. Between the trimmed V and J ends, which lost 3 bases and 0 bases, there was a span of 11 bases. The DNA for the CDR3 is TGTGCCAGCTCACCCTCGGGACATTTGAACACTGAAGCTTTCTTT. Its translation is CASSPSGHLNTEAFF.

The gene calls are TRBV10-3 and TRBJ1-2; maybe TRBD1 (5 bases). CDR3 length equals 14 residues. V shed 4 bases and J shed 5 bases, with 14 bases lying between them. Per the germline V gene, CDR1 is ENHRY and CDR2 is SYGVKD. CDR3 protein: CAISGDPLSYGYTF. The CDR3 nucleotides are TGTGCCATCAGTGGGGACCCCCTGTCGTATGGCTACACCTTC.

V gene TRBV20-1 combines with J gene TRBJ2-2; a possible D gene is TRBD2 (5 bases). Trimming removed 1 base at V and 4 bases at J, with 10 bases between. From germline, CDR1 is DFQATT and CDR2 SNEGSKA (reference sequence). The CDR3 loop spans 14 amino acids. The CDR3 reads CSARGASLTGELFF. The CDR3 DNA reads TGCAGTGCTAGAGGGGCTAGCCTCACCGGGGAGCTGTTTTTT.

This clonotype was detected only once. The chain joins TRBV5-1 to TRBJ2-3; TRBD2 agrees at 8 bases. The V and J ends lost 3 bases and 3 bases, in that order; junction bases with no gene match: 3. CDR1 and CDR2 from the germline V gene are SGHRS and YFSETQ. CDR3 length: 14 amino acids. CDR3 nucleotides: TGCGCCAGCAGCTCCGAGCGGGGGACAGATACGCAGTATTTT. Encoded protein: CASSSERGTDTQYF.

This rearrangement joins TRBV28 to TRBJ2-7, with D unclear. The CDR3 is made up of 14 amino acids. V lost 3 bases and J lost 0, with 9 bases in between. The V gene's germline CDR1 is MDHEN and CDR2 SYDVKM. CDR3 DNA sequence: TGTGCCAGCAGTTTTTGGCTAACCTCCTACGAGCAGTACTTC. As protein: CASSFWLTSYEQYF.

V and J are TRBV4-1 and TRBJ2-1, with D hard to call. With 0 bases removed from V and 4 bases from J, the gap between germline ends came to 7 bases. The CDR3 loop spans 14 amino acids. Germline loops: CDR1 MGHRA, CDR2 YSYEKL. CDR3 region: CASSQDQVYNEQFF. Written as DNA, the CDR3 is TGCGCCAGCAGCCAAGATCAAGTGTACAATGAGCAGTTCTTC.

CDR3 DNA: TGTGCCAGCAGTTTTCGAAGGACAGGGGGCGATGAGCAGTACTTC. Its protein is CASSFRRTGGDEQYF. The V gene is TRBV28, the J gene TRBJ2-7; TRBD1 agrees at 11 bases. The germline CDR1 and CDR2 sequences are MDHEN and SYDVKM. CDR3 length: 15 amino acids. V dropped 3 bases and J dropped 7; count of bases not matched to a gene: 8.

This clonotype was seen only once. The chain combines TRBV12-3 or TRBV12-4 with TRBJ2-1; 7 bases are shared with TRBD1. The CDR3 is 15 residues long. Trimming at V came to 7 bases and at J to 15 bases, leaving 21 bases not matched to a gene. CDR3 bases: TGTGCCAGCACCCCCAAGGGGGCAGGTCCTGTTTCCGTGTTCTTC. Translated: CASTPKGAGPVSVFF.

The chain couples TRBV20-1 to TRBJ2-7, with 9 bases aligning to TRBD1. This CDR3 spans 15 amino acids. The J segment lost 3 bases and the V segment lost 4 bases, leaving 10 bases of the junction unmatched. The germline CDR1 and CDR2 sequences are DFQATT and SNEGSKA (reference sequence). This chain's CDR3 is CSATTGTGTFYEQYF. CDR3 nucleotides: TGCAGTGCTACCACTGGGACAGGGACCTTCTACGAGCAGTACTTC.

This clonotype was picked up one time. This chain uses TRBV6-2 or TRBV6-3 with TRBJ2-5; 11 positions agree with TRBD1. Germline assignment: CDR1 MNHEY and CDR2 SVGEGT. J was trimmed by 5 bases and V by 6 bases; bases with no gene match: 5. The CDR3 length is 14 residues. The CDR3 region has the DNA TGTGCCAGCAGGCGGACAGGGGGCGTGGAGACCCAGTACTTC. Protein sequence: CASRRTGGVETQYF.

V is TRBV29-1 and J is TRBJ2-3; either TRBD1 or TRBD2 may fit D (5 bases each). Germline assignment: CDR1 SQVTM and CDR2 ANQGSEA. This CDR3 has 15 residues. V dropped 6 bases and J dropped 3 bases, with 19 bases sitting between them. The CDR3 coding sequence is TGCAGCGTGAGTACCGGGGCCGCCGGGACAGATACGCAGTATTTT. Protein product: CSVSTGAAGTDTQYF.

V is TRBV3-1 and J is TRBJ1-1; D unresolved. Trimming stripped 6 bases from V and 7 bases from J, with 9 bases between. There are 11 residues in the CDR3. Per germline, CDR1 LGHDT and CDR2 YNNKEL (reference sequence). Here the CDR3 reads CASRFESEAFF. Here the CDR3 DNA reads TGTGCCAGCAGGTTCGAAAGTGAAGCTTTCTTT.

The rearrangement joins TRBV7-9 to TRBJ1-5, with TRBD1 as a possible D gene (5 bases). V was clipped by 4 bases and J by 0 bases, with 7 bases between them. The CDR3 runs 14 residues. Germline V gene sequence: CDR1 SEHNR, CDR2 FQNEAQ (reference sequence). This chain's CDR3 is CASSSQGSNQPQHF. The CDR3 nucleotides are TGTGCCAGCAGCTCCCAGGGTAGCAATCAGCCCCAGCATTTT.

In nucleotides, the CDR3 is TGTGCCAGCAGCCAACTTAGACTCGGGGGCTCCAAACATCCCCTCCACTTT. Translated, it gives CASSQLRLGGSKHPLHF. This chain connects TRBV7-9 to TRBJ1-6; tentatively, D is TRBD1 (6 bases). V lost 5 bases and J 13 bases, leaving 27 bases between the germline ends. Germline-derived CDR1 and CDR2 are SEHNR and FQNEAQ (reference sequence). The CDR3 is made up of 17 amino acids.

This rearrangement joins TRBV18 to TRBJ2-7; maybe TRBD1 (5 bases). The CDR3 totals 16 residues. Germline V gene data show CDR1 as KGHSH and CDR2 as LQKENI. The ends were cut back, 2 bases at V and 2 bases at J, with 16 bases in the middle. DNA of the CDR3: TGTGCCAGCTCACCAGGGGTTCGACAGTCCGCCTACGAGCAGTACTTC. Its translation: CASSPGVRQSAYEQYF.

This sequence joins TRBV3-1 and TRBJ1-5; no clear D gene. V was pared by 1 base and J by 5 bases, with 3 bases between. The germline V gene has CDR1 LGHDT and CDR2 YNNKEL (reference sequence). The CDR3 runs to 12 residues. Written as DNA, the CDR3 is TGTGCCAGCAGCCAAGGGCATCAGCCCCAGCATTTT. Amino acids: CASSQGHQPQHF.

This clonotype was found a few times. The chain has TRBV7-2 and TRBJ2-6, with 7 bases aligning to TRBD1. This CDR3 comprises 16 residues. In germline, CDR1 is SGHTA, CDR2 FQGNSA. V shed 6 bases, J shed 0 bases, and the junction held 5 bases outside the gene matches. Written as DNA, the CDR3 is TGTGCCAGCAGGACAGGGATGCTCTCTGGGGCCAACGTCCTGACTTTC. It yields the protein CASRTGMLSGANVLTF.

V gene TRBV6-1 combines with J gene TRBJ2-7; D gene ambiguous. Germline CDR1 reads MNHNS; CDR2 reads SASEGT. The CDR3 runs 15 residues. The germline V and J ends were trimmed by 2 bases and 0 bases, with 11 bases remaining between them. CDR3 coding DNA: TGTGCCAGCAGTGAACGGGTAGTGTTCTCCTACGAGCAGTACTTC. Its protein is CASSERVVFSYEQYF.

This chain joins TRBV2 and TRBJ2-3; 11 bases fit TRBD2. Germline trimming cut 11 bases from V and 2 bases from J; bases unmatched to any gene: 6. This CDR3 is built from 14 residues. In germline, CDR1 is SNHLY, CDR2 FYNNEI. The CDR3 region is CAGSTSGVTDTQYF. As DNA, the CDR3 is TGTGCCGGGTCGACTAGCGGGGTCACAGATACGCAGTATTTT.

The V and J genes are TRBV6-2 or TRBV6-3 and TRBJ2-1; TRBD2 matches 9 bases. Per germline, CDR1 MNHEY and CDR2 SVGEGT. The ends lost 3 bases at V and 9 bases at J; junction bases unmatched: 9. CDR3 length equals 15 residues. The CDR3: CASSYWVSGSVEQFF. CDR3 DNA: TGTGCCAGCAGTTATTGGGTTAGCGGGAGTGTTGAGCAGTTCTTC.

This chain connects TRBV6-2 or TRBV6-3 to TRBJ2-1; TRBD2 matches at 7 bases. CDR3 length: 17 residues. J gave up 0 bases and V 2 bases, and 7 bases lay outside the gene matches. Germline CDR1 MNHEY, CDR2 SVGEGT. The CDR3 DNA follows: TGTGCCAGCAGTTACGCGGGAGTGTCGAGCTCCTACAATGAGCAGTTCTTC. The encoded protein is CASSYAGVSSSYNEQFF.

The chain links TRBV27 to TRBJ2-7; D is undetermined. Germline CDR1 and CDR2: MNHEY and SMNVEV (reference sequence). The CDR3 consists of 13 residues. Trimming shortened V by 8 bases and J by 3 bases, and 14 bases separated the two germline ends. The chain's CDR3 is CASAPQAIYEQYF. The CDR3 DNA follows: TGTGCCAGCGCCCCGCAGGCGATCTACGAGCAGTACTTC.

The chain couples TRBV7-2 to TRBJ2-7, with D possibly called TRBD1 or TRBD2 (5 bases each). In germline, CDR1 is SGHTA, CDR2 FQGNSA. The V and J ends lost 2 bases and 2 bases respectively, with 7 bases between them. The CDR3 consists of 13 residues. The DNA for the CDR3 is TGTGCCAGCAGCTTAATGGGGGCCTACGAGCAGTACTTC. Translated: CASSLMGAYEQYF.

The DNA for the CDR3 is TGTGCCAGCACCGGCCCCACGGACCAGGTCCTCTACAATGAGCAGTTCTTC. It translates to CASTGPTDQVLYNEQFF. V is TRBV12-3 or TRBV12-4 and J is TRBJ2-1, with unresolved D. Deletions cut 7 bases from V and 3 bases from J, with 22 bases between. The CDR3 sequence is 17 residues long.

The V call is TRBV5-1, the J call TRBJ1-1, with a possible D match to TRBD1 (5 bases). Between the trimmed V and J ends, which lost 3 bases and 4 bases, there was a span of 13 bases. The CDR3 runs to 14 residues. Germline values: CDR1 SGHRS, CDR2 YFSETQ. This chain's CDR3 is CASSYPAGPTEAFF. The CDR3 nucleotides are TGCGCCAGCAGCTACCCCGCGGGGCCCACTGAAGCTTTCTTT.

The gene calls are TRBV27 and TRBJ2-5, with 8 nucleotides matching TRBD2. The CDR3 runs 13 residues. The J segment lost 4 bases and the V segment lost 3 bases, leaving 1 base of the junction unmatched. Germline V gene data show CDR1 as MNHEY and CDR2 as SMNVEV (reference sequence). CDR3 sequence: CASSLREAETQYF. CDR3 nucleotide sequence: TGTGCCAGCAGTTTGCGGGAGGCAGAGACCCAGTACTTC.